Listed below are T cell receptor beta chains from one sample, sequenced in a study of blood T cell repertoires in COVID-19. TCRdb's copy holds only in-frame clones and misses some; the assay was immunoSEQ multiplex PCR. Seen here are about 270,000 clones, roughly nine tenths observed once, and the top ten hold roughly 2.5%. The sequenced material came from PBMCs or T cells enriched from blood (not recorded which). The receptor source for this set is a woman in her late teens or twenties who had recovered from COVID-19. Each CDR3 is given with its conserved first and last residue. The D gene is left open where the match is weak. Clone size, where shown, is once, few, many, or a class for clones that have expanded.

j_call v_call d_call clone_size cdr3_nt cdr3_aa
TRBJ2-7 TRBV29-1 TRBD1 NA TGCAGCGTTGAGGGGGGACAGGGAGATGGCTACGAGCAGTACTTC CSVEGGQGDGYEQYF
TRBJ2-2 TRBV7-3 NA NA TGTGCCAGCAGCTTGAGGATGGACGGGGAGCTGTTTTTT CASSLRMDGELFF
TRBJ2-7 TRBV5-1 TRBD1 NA TGCGCCAGCAGCGCCCAGGGACAGGGGGACGAGCAGTACTTC CASSAQGQGDEQYF
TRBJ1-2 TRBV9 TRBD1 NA TGTGCCAGCAGCGCCGGACAGGGGGCTTACTATGGCTACACCTTC CASSAGQGAYYGYTF
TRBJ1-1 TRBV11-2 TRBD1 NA TGTGCCAGCAGCTTAGCAGAACAGGGGAAGGGTGAAGCTTTCTTT CASSLAEQGKGEAFF
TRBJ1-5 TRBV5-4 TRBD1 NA TGTGCCAGGACCTCTACTTCACGGGGGGACAGGGCTAGCAATCAGCCCCAGCATTTT CARTSTSRGDRASNQPQHF
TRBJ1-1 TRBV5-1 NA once TGCGCCAGCAGCCTGTTGGCCGGGACTTTTGAAGCTTTCTTT CASSLLAGTFEAFF
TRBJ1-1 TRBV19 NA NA TGTGCCAGTACCCGAGGGAACACTGAAGCTTTCTTT CASTRGNTEAFF
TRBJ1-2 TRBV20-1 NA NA TGCAGTGCTAGTACCCGAGTAACAGGGAAGGGCTATGGCTACACCTTC CSASTRVTGKGYGYTF
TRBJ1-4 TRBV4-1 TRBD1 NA TGCGCCAGCAGCCGGACAGGCTCGGGTAGTGAAAAACTGTTTTTT CASSRTGSGSEKLFF
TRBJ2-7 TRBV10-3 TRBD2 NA TGTGCCATCAGCGCAGGACTAGCGGAGGCCTACGAGCAGTACTTC CAISAGLAEAYEQYF
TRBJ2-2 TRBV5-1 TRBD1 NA TGCGCCAGCAGCTACCGACAGGGGGATAGCACCGGGGAGCTGTTTTTT CASSYRQGDSTGELFF
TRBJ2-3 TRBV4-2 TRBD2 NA TGTGCCAGCAGCCAAGTGCCGTTGCGGGGGGCGGGAGATACGCAGTATTTT CASSQVPLRGAGDTQYF
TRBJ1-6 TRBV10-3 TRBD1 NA TGTGCCATCAGTGGTATGGACAGGGGACGGGAAGGTTCACCCCTCCACTTT CAISGMDRGREGSPLHF